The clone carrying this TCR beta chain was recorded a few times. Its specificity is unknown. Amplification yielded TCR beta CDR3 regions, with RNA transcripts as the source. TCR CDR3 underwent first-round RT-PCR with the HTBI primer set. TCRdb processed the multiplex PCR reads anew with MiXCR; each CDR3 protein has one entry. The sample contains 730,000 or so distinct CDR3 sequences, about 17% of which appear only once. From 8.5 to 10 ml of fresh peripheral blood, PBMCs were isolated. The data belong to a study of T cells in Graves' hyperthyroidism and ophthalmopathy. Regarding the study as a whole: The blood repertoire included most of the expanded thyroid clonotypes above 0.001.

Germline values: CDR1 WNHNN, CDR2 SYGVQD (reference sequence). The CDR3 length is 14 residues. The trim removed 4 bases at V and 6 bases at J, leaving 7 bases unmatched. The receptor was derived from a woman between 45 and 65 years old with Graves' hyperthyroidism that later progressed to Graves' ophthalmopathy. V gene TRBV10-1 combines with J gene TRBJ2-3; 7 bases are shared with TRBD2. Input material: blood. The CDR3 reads CASSVSGGVDTQYF. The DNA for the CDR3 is TGCGCCAGCAGTGTATCGGGGGGTGTGGATACGCAGTATTTT.